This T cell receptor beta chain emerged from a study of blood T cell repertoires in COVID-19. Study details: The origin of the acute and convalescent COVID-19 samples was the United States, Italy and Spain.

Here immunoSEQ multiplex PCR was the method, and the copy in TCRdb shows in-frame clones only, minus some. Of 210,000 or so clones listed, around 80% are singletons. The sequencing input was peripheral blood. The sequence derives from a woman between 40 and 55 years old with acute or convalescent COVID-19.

The CDR3 nucleotides are TGCGCCAGCAGGCGGGAGGACCACCCTAGCACAGATACGCAGTATTTT. Translating gives CASRREDHPSTDTQYF. The chain is built from TRBV5-1 and TRBJ2-3; 8 bases line up with TRBD2. Unmatched junction bases numbered 8, after V lost 5 bases and J lost 0 bases. The germline V gene has CDR1 SGHRS and CDR2 YFSETQ. The CDR3 runs 16 residues.